The source of this TCR beta chain is a study of tumor-infiltrating lymphocytes in primary liver carcinoma (dated by TCRdb to about 2017). About the investigation overall: Of the five patients, three men and two women aged 30 to 69 years, four had hepatocellular carcinoma and one had combined HCC and intrahepatic cholangiocarcinoma. The five patients had tumors staged T1-T3 N0M0, with maximum diameters ranging from 4.2 to 10 cm. The 25 or so tumor region samples were profiled with Agilent mRNA microarrays so that TCRbeta repertoire diversity could be related to the local molecular phenotype. Each sample produced about 3.5 to 7.13 million productive TCRbeta reads, and read depth showed no significant difference between tissue types. Reproducibility between technical replicate repertoires was high, with correlation coefficients above 0.98 and mean shared-clone rates approximately 0.88. A total of approximately 35 specimens from 5 patients underwent TCRbeta repertoire sequencing, comprising roughly 25 tumor regions, 5 adjacent noncancerous liver tissues and 5 peripheral blood samples. TCRbeta repertoire sequencing, expression microarrays and whole-exome sequencing were combined in the study across five regions of each liver tumor, with adjacent normal tissue and blood also included.

This clonotype was seen ten or more times. The antigen it binds to is not known. Per-base qualities were not stored, and no clone one base away is much larger. Starting from 500 to 600 ng total RNA, TCRbeta-specific cDNA was produced by reverse transcription with a constant-region primer and ProtoScript II reverse transcriptase. Construction of the TCRbeta libraries relied on three nested rounds of multiplex PCR, following a slightly modified ARM-PCR procedure. Each of the first two PCR rounds ran for about 10 cycles using multiplex TRBV1-TRBV30 forward primers together with a Cbeta reverse primer. Sample barcodes and Illumina adapters were added in a final 25-cycle PCR using Deep VentR polymerase. Before sequencing, amplicons of 200-500 bp were gel-purified using a QIAquick gel extraction kit. An Illumina HiSeq 2500 was used to sequence the TCRbeta amplicons with 250-bp paired-end reads. For the original study's pipeline: Trimmomatic v0.33 was used to quality-trim the reads, and FLASH v1.2.11 was used to merge paired reads so that full CDR3 sequences could be recovered. V, D and J germline segments were assigned to the rearranged TCRbeta sequences by MiGEC v1.2.1b. Clonotype statistics and Shannon-Wiener diversity indices were calculated with VDJtools v1.0.0. Except for diversity analysis, only the 250 most abundant clonotypes of each sample were used in subsequent analyses to reduce sampling bias. TCRdb reprocessed the public reads (quality trimming at Q25 with fastp, clone calling with MiXCR) and kept in-frame beta chains. For every CDR3 protein sequence, its rows merge into one entry that carries the most common genes and DNA. These V and J calls rely on TCRdb rather than the paper's analysis. This sample comprises 120,000 or so distinct CDR3 sequences, approximately 70% of them detected only once. Jointly, the top ten make up 9.3% of the sample.

The CDR3 spans 14 residues, from the cysteine through the phenylalanine. Only the CDR3 DNA is retained, 42 bases long and in frame from the first base. Trimming costs V 8 bases and J 1 base, and their ends lie 14 bases apart. According to the germline V gene, CDR1 reads MNHNS and CDR2 reads SASEGT. Total RNA and DNA were co-extracted without cell sorting from roughly 20-30 mg of bulk tissue using the AllPrep DNA/RNA mini kit. Between November 2015 and 2016, five patients in China with histopathologically diagnosed primary liver carcinoma had surgical resection. Patients had chronic HBV infection and were treatment-naive at sampling. Each tumor was sampled at five spatially separated regions: the tumor centre plus the superior, inferior, left-lateral and right-lateral poles. More than 90% viable tumor cells were found by histology in every tumor sample. Pieces of fresh tumor and adjacent tissue were cut in half, with one half kept in RNAlater at -80 degrees C and the other half sent for histology.

Study-level results and caveats: The study included only 4 to 6 patients, and the authors note findings should be validated in a larger study. Only the TCR beta chain was sequenced, which likely underestimates true repertoire diversity because unpaired alpha chains were not captured. Because the samples were bulk and unsorted, CD4+ and CD8+ T cell repertoires could not be compared. Pairs of tumor regions showed greater repertoire overlap (mean about 35%) than tumor-adjacent pairs (roughly 17%) or tumor-blood pairs (approximately 15%), which is consistent with antigen-driven expansion. Only roughly 7-24% of top clones appeared in all five regions of a tumor, which suggests that tumor-infiltrating T cells are spatially heterogeneous. A significantly larger repertoire fraction was made up by the top 250 clones in tumors than in blood (p = 0.039).

The chain employs TRBV6-1 and TRBJ1-1; the D gene is perhaps TRBD1, on 5 matching bases. Sample: liver tumor tissue from sampling region 1. What the cell subset or site label conveys for this sample: tumor region T1, superior pole. The sequence was collected from a woman aged 60-70 years with primary liver carcinoma and hepatitis B virus infection. The CDR3 amino acid sequence is: CASVRSTANTEAFF. The DNA sequence is as follows: TGTGCCAGCGTTAGGTCGACAGCGAACACTGAAGCTTTCTTT.